The 9 T cell receptor beta chains listed next were all sequenced from one sample in a study of blood T cell repertoires in COVID-19. Libraries were prepared by immunoSEQ multiplex PCR; TCRdb keeps only in-frame clonotypes and omits some of them. The sample holds some 140,000 clones, approximately 84% seen once. The sample comprised peripheral blood. These receptors were obtained from a human donor in a cohort sampled during active COVID-19.

V gene TRBV28 combines with J gene TRBJ1-2, with D possibly TRBD1 on 5 matching bases. V lost 7 bases and J lost 8, with 20 bases in between. Germline lookup yields CDR1 MDHEN and CDR2 SYDVKM. The CDR3 length is 14 residues. The CDR3 DNA follows: TGTGCCAGCACCGAATCTGCGGGGGGACGCGGCTACACCTTC. This gives the protein CASTESAGGRGYTF.

The count of this clone is one. The chain recombines TRBV7-9 with TRBJ2-1, with D possibly matching TRBD2 (5 bases). Trimming cost V 5 bases and J 4 bases, with 15 bases left between them. This CDR3 contains 15 residues. Germline-derived CDR1 and CDR2 are SEHNR and FQNEAQ (reference sequence). CDR3 sequence reads: CASSPYRGKYNEQFF. As DNA, the CDR3 is TGTGCCAGCAGCCCATACCGGGGAAAATACAATGAGCAGTTCTTC.

The rearrangement uses TRBV12-5 and TRBJ1-6; no firm D call. The CDR3 covers 12 residues. V shed 1 base and J shed 10 bases, with 5 bases lying between them. Germline V gene lookup returns CDR1 LGHNT and CDR2 FRNRAP. The CDR3 sequence: CASGLGESPLHF. CDR3 DNA: TGTGCTAGTGGTTTGGGGGAGTCACCCCTCCACTTT.

For the CDR3, the DNA is TGTGCCAGCAGTGAAGAGGGACAATATAGCAATCAGCCCCAGCATTTT. Its translation is CASSEEGQYSNQPQHF. The chain combines TRBV6-1 with TRBJ1-5; D might be TRBD1 (6 bases). Trimming stripped 1 base from V and 0 bases from J, with 10 bases between. The CDR3 sequence is 16 residues long. CDR1 and CDR2 (germline): MNHNS, SASEGT.

V gene TRBV7-9 combines with J gene TRBJ1-1; TRBD1 is a possible D gene (6 bases). V dropped 5 bases and J dropped 10 bases, with 23 bases sitting between them. This CDR3 is 15 amino acids long. Germline V gene lookup returns CDR1 SEHNR and CDR2 FQNEAQ (reference sequence). The DNA for the CDR3 is TGTGCCAGCAGCCTCCCGACAGGACTTCCTAGGGGAGCTTTCTTT. Amino acids: CASSLPTGLPRGAFF.

J is TRBJ1-5 and V is TRBV7-2, with D perhaps matching TRBD1 (6 bases). Germline V gene sequence: CDR1 SGHTA, CDR2 FQGNSA. The CDR3 runs to 14 residues. V lost 4 bases and J lost 11, with 18 bases in between. In DNA form, the CDR3 reads TGTGCCAGCAGCTCGACCAGGGGTCCCTCGGCCCAGCATTTT. Translating gives CASSSTRGPSAQHF.

The gene calls are TRBV14 and TRBJ1-2; 8 bases agree with TRBD1. CDR1 is SGHDN, CDR2 FVKESK, per germline. V lost 4 bases, J lost 5 bases, and 6 bases stayed unmatched. CDR3 size: 14 residues. The CDR3 reads CASSPRGLQYGYTF. As DNA, the CDR3 is TGTGCCAGCAGCCCCAGGGGGCTACAGTATGGCTACACCTTC.

V and J are TRBV6-2 or TRBV6-3 and TRBJ1-1; D not resolved. The CDR3 consists of 14 residues. V lost 3 bases, J lost 5 bases, and 13 bases lay in between. Germline V gene data show CDR1 as MNHEY and CDR2 as SVGEGT. The CDR3 spells CASSYRAGLTEAFF. As DNA, the CDR3 is TGTGCCAGCAGTTATAGGGCGGGGTTGACTGAAGCTTTCTTT.

The V gene is TRBV12-5, the J gene TRBJ1-5; no clear D. The germline CDR1 and CDR2 sequences are LGHNT and FRNRAP. The CDR3 runs to 15 residues. Trimming stripped 9 bases from V and 0 bases from J, with 15 bases between. CDR3 amino acids: CARVRNSYSNQPQHF. CDR3 nucleotides: TGTGCTAGGGTCCGCAACTCATATAGCAATCAGCCCCAGCATTTT.